The 6 T cell receptor beta chains given below trace back to one sample, sequenced in a study of early T cells in non-severe SARS-CoV-2 infection. Each CDR3 protein gets one entry after TCRdb re-called the 5' RACE reads with MiXCR. Here the sample spans about 77,000 distinct CDR3 sequences, 12% being singletons. Material: whole blood, obtained at baseline. Every receptor here comes from an adult who was a healthcare worker with PCR-confirmed SARS-CoV-2 infection or an uninfected control (not recorded which). The donor label of this sample is uncertain.

The table lists this clonotype with many counts. This rearrangement joins TRBV7-8 to TRBJ1-3, with a weak D call TRBD1 (6 bases). V lost 0 bases and J lost 9, with 15 bases in between. Germline assignment: CDR1 SGHVS and CDR2 FQNEAQ. CDR3 size: 15 residues. The CDR3 region is CASSLAAGVGGTIYF. CDR3 bases: TGTGCCAGCAGCTTAGCGGCAGGGGTCGGGGGCACCATATATTTT.

This clonotype turned up a few times. The chain has TRBV12-3 or TRBV12-4 and TRBJ2-2; no firm D call. V gave up 3 bases and J gave up 6 bases, with 8 bases separating them. The CDR3 has 13 amino acids. The DNA for the CDR3 is TGTGCCAGCAGTTTTTTGGCGGCCGGGGAGCTGTTTTTT. This translates into CASSFLAAGELFF.

The chain carries TRBV5-1 and TRBJ1-5, with D possibly TRBD1 on 5 matching bases. The CDR3 consists of 15 residues. Trimming removed 0 bases from V and 7 bases from J, with 14 bases in between. In germline, CDR1 is SGHRS, CDR2 YFSETQ. The CDR3 sequence is CASSLAGGIAQPQHF. The CDR3 region has the DNA TGCGCCAGCAGCTTGGCCGGGGGTATAGCGCAGCCCCAGCATTTT.

The genes are TRBV4-3 and TRBJ2-3; TRBD1 aligns across 9 bases. The CDR3 extends over 15 amino acids. Losses at the gene ends were 4 bases for V and 6 bases for J; bases not matched to a gene: 8. Germline V gene sequence: CDR1 LGHNA, CDR2 YSLEER. The CDR3 reads CASSPGQGTSDTQYF. CDR3 sequence (DNA): TGCGCCAGCAGCCCGGGACAGGGTACATCGGATACGCAGTATTTT.

The CDR3 DNA reads as TGCGCCAGCAGCTTCCAGGGCGCAACTAATGAAAAACTGTTTTTT. This codes for CASSFQGATNEKLFF. The chain links TRBV5-1 to TRBJ1-4; TRBD1 is a possible D gene (5 bases). V lost 2 bases to trimming and J lost 0 bases, with 8 bases between them. There are 15 residues in the CDR3. Germline CDR1 SGHRS, CDR2 YFSETQ. The whole variable domain, filled in from reference TRBV5-1 and TRBJ1-4, reads KAGVTQTPRYLIKTRGQQVTLSCSPISGHRSVSWYQQTPGQGLQFLFEYFSETQRNKGNFPGRFSGRQFSNSRSEMNVSTLELGDSALYLCASSFQGATNEKLFFGSGTQLSVL.

Only a few counts were recorded for this clonotype. The chain employs TRBV20-1 and TRBJ2-3, with 14 bases fitting TRBD2. Looked up from germline, CDR1 is DFQATT and CDR2 is SNEGSKA (reference sequence). This CDR3 has 17 amino acids. V shed 0 bases, J shed 2 bases, and the junction held 4 bases outside the gene matches. The CDR3 loop reads CSARDSTSGGATDTQYF. In DNA form, the CDR3 reads TGCAGTGCTAGAGATTCGACTAGCGGGGGGGCCACAGATACGCAGTATTTT.